Presented here are 31 T cell receptor beta chains from one specimen sequenced in a study of PD-L1 blockade in urothelial cancer. Time point reported: pretreatment peripheral blood. Sequencing was performed with immunoSEQ multiplex PCR; in TCRdb, only in-frame clones are kept and a portion is missing. The sample lists fewer than 45,000 clones, roughly four fifths occurring once. The sequencing used PBMCs, collected around atezolizumab (anti-PD-L1) treatment. These receptors came from a man aged 55-75 years with urothelial cancer.

The rearrangement links TRBV19 to TRBJ2-7, with TRBD2 matching over 12 bases. This CDR3 comprises 15 residues. CDR1 is LNHDA and CDR2 is SQIVND in the germline V gene (reference sequence). V trimming: 3 bases; J trimming: 9 bases; junction bases outside the gene matches: 9. CDR3 bases: TGTGCCAGTAGTATTGACGCTAGCGGGGGGGCACCGCAGTACTTC. This sequence encodes CASSIDASGGAPQYF. Drawing the rest from reference TRBV19 and TRBJ2-7, the complete variable domain is DGGITQSPKYLFRKEGQNVTLSCEQNLNHDAMYWYRQDPGQGLRLIYYSQIVNDFQKGDIAEGYSVSREKKESFPLTVTSAQKNPTAFYLCASSIDASGGAPQYFGPGTRLTVT.

The chain joins TRBV27 to TRBJ1-4; no definite D call. Germline CDR1 reads MNHEY; CDR2 reads SMNVEV (reference sequence). This CDR3 contains 14 residues. Deletions cut 3 bases from V and 6 bases from J, with 11 bases between. The CDR3 here is CASSLRGKDEKLFF. DNA of the CDR3: TGTGCCAGCAGTTTGCGAGGGAAGGATGAAAAACTGTTTTTT.

A single count supports this clone. This chain joins TRBV2 and TRBJ2-7; D may be TRBD1 (5 bases). The CDR3 sequence is 14 residues long. Between the trimmed V and J ends, which lost 4 bases and 2 bases, there was a span of 12 bases. CDR1 is SNHLY, CDR2 FYNNEI, per germline. DNA for the CDR3: TGTGCCAGCAGTGTCAGGGTTCCCCCCTACGAGCAGTACTTC. This translates into CASSVRVPPYEQYF. Full variable domain (rest looked up from reference TRBV2 and TRBJ2-7): EPEVTQTPSHQVTQMGQEVILRCVPISNHLYFYWYRQILGQKVEFLVSFYNNEISEKSEIFDDQFSVERPDGSNFTLKIRSTKLEDSAMYFCASSVRVPPYEQYFGPGTRLTVT.

This sequence joins TRBV13 and TRBJ2-1; 12 nucleotides line up with TRBD2. Germline lookup yields CDR1 PRHDT and CDR2 FYEKMQ (reference sequence). This CDR3 comprises 15 residues. V dropped 4 bases and J dropped 6; count of bases not matched to a gene: 4. The CDR3 sequence is CASSWSSGGANEQFF. CDR3 in DNA: TGTGCCAGCAGCTGGTCTAGCGGGGGGGCCAATGAGCAGTTCTTC.

The chain couples TRBV18 to TRBJ1-1; D gene ambiguous. There are 13 residues in the CDR3. Germline values: CDR1 KGHSH, CDR2 LQKENI. V was shortened by 2 bases and J by 1 base, with 5 bases between the two germline ends. The CDR3 DNA is TGTGCCAGCTCACCAGGCAGGAACACTGAAGCTTTCTTT. This gives the protein CASSPGRNTEAFF.

The gene calls are TRBV25-1 and TRBJ2-1; a weak D match, TRBD2 (6 bases). V was pared by 7 bases and J by 8 bases, with 18 bases between. Germline V gene lookup returns CDR1 MGHDK and CDR2 SYGVNS. CDR3 length: 14 amino acids. The DNA of the CDR3 is TGTGCCAGCATCGAAGGAAGCGGGTGGGATGAGCAGTTCTTC. Its protein product is CASIEGSGWDEQFF.

V usage is TRBV13 and J usage is TRBJ2-7, with TRBD1 identical over 7 bases. Germline CDR1 is PRHDT and CDR2 is FYEKMQ (reference sequence). The CDR3 has 15 amino acids. V shed 3 bases and J 3 bases; nucleotides not matched to a gene: 8. The CDR3 DNA follows: TGTGCCAGCAGCTTTAGGGGACAGTGGCTCTACGAGCAGTACTTC. Its translation: CASSFRGQWLYEQYF.

V gene TRBV7-9 combines with J gene TRBJ1-2, with 11 nucleotides matching TRBD1. CDR1 and CDR2 from the germline V gene are SEHNR and FQNEAQ (reference sequence). V lost 4 bases and J lost 6; bases outside the gene matches: 10. This CDR3 has 16 amino acids. The DNA for the CDR3 is TGTGCCAGCAGCTCCTCCCGGGACAGGGGGAGGAATGGCTACACCTTC. This gives the protein CASSSSRDRGRNGYTF.

This clone was observed a few times. The CDR3 nucleotides read TGTGCCAGCTCACGCAACAGGGAGACCCAAGAGACCCAGTACTTC. Its translation: CASSRNRETQETQYF. The genes are TRBV18 and TRBJ2-5, with a weak D call TRBD1 (6 bases). The germline CDR1 and CDR2 sequences are KGHSH and LQKENI. Trimming shortened V by 4 bases and J by 1 base, and 13 bases separated the two germline ends. The CDR3 is 15 amino acids.

The table lists this clone with a count of one. The rearrangement uses TRBV9 and TRBJ2-7, with D maybe TRBD1 (5 bases). V was trimmed by 0 bases and J by 6 bases, leaving 13 bases between them. This CDR3 has 14 amino acids. Germline CDR1 reads SGDLS; CDR2 reads YYNGEE. The CDR3 sequence: CASSVDALQGEQYF. For the CDR3, the DNA is TGTGCCAGCAGCGTAGACGCCCTTCAGGGCGAGCAGTACTTC.

V usage is TRBV7-3 and J usage is TRBJ2-1; perhaps TRBD1 as D (6 bases). CDR3 length: 15 residues. Germline-derived CDR1 and CDR2 are SGHTA and FQGTGA. Trimming left V 6 bases short and J 7 bases short, with 19 bases between. The CDR3 nucleotides are TGTGCCAGCAGGACCGGGACCCTAAGGGGGAATGAGCAGTTCTTC. Translation gives CASRTGTLRGNEQFF.

The rearrangement links TRBV6-1 to TRBJ2-7; 10 nucleotides match TRBD1. Germline values: CDR1 MNHNS, CDR2 SASEGT. This CDR3 is 15 amino acids long. The V gene end was trimmed by 1 base and the J gene end by 4 bases; junction bases not matched to a gene: 4. The CDR3 DNA reads TGTGCCAGCAGTGAAGGGACAGGGGGAAGGTACGAGCAGTACTTC. This translates into CASSEGTGGRYEQYF.

V usage is TRBV6-1 and J usage is TRBJ1-2, with a possible D match to TRBD1 (6 bases). V was clipped by 5 bases and J by 4 bases, with 17 bases between them. This CDR3 has 15 residues. The germline gives CDR1 MNHNS, CDR2 SASEGT. This CDR3 reads CASSLKEGGGYGYTF. The CDR3 coding sequence is TGTGCCAGCAGTCTAAAAGAGGGAGGGGGCTATGGCTACACCTTC.

This clone was seen a single time. The gene calls are TRBV28 and TRBJ1-1; D is possibly TRBD1 (5 bases). Deletions cut 3 bases from V and 1 base from J, with 12 bases between. Germline lookup yields CDR1 MDHEN and CDR2 SYDVKM. The CDR3 is 15 amino acids. This chain's CDR3 is CASSFRVRGNTEAFF. As DNA, the CDR3 is TGTGCCAGCAGTTTTAGGGTAAGGGGGAACACTGAAGCTTTCTTT.

In DNA, the CDR3 is TGTGCCAGCAGCTTAGCGAGGGCTGAAGCTTTCTTT. Amino acid sequence: CASSLARAEAFF. V gene TRBV5-6 combines with J gene TRBJ1-1; no definite D call. Between the trimmed V and J ends, which lost 2 bases and 6 bases, there was a span of 8 bases. The CDR3 consists of 12 residues. Germline CDR1 reads SGHDT; CDR2 reads YYEEEE.

V is TRBV7-7 and J is TRBJ2-5; D call uncertain. This CDR3 has 14 residues. The V and J ends lost 5 bases and 5 bases respectively, with 15 bases between them. The germline V gene has CDR1 SSHAT and CDR2 FNYEAQ (reference sequence). The CDR3 DNA is TGTGCCAGCAGCCCCCGATCCCCCGGGGAGACCCAGTACTTC. It yields the protein CASSPRSPGETQYF.

The rearrangement joins TRBV18 to TRBJ2-2; no firm D call. CDR1 and CDR2 (germline): KGHSH, LQKENI. The CDR3 is 14 residues long. V was trimmed by 2 bases and J by 2 bases, leaving 6 bases between them. Here the CDR3 reads CASSPFINTGELFF. CDR3 sequence (DNA): TGTGCCAGCTCACCATTCATCAACACCGGGGAGCTGTTTTTT.

This clone is termed medium-sized. This chain connects TRBV5-6 to TRBJ1-5; D is perhaps TRBD1 (5 bases). Between the trimmed V and J ends, which lost 4 bases and 4 bases, there was a span of 18 bases. The length of the CDR3 is 16 residues. The germline gives CDR1 SGHDT, CDR2 YYEEEE. In DNA, the CDR3 is TGTGCCAGCAGCCGAGGGGAGGGGAGAGGGAATCAGCCCCAGCATTTT. Encoded protein: CASSRGEGRGNQPQHF.

The sample holds one count of this clone. The J gene is TRBJ1-6, the V gene TRBV5-1; 8 nucleotides line up with TRBD1. Germline V CDR1 and CDR2: SGHRS, YFSETQ. V lost 2 bases and J lost 8; bases outside the gene matches: 12. The CDR3 totals 17 residues. The DNA for the CDR3 is TGCGCCAGCAGCTTAACCGACAGGGGCGAGGGGCATTCACCCCTCCACTTT. It is translated as CASSLTDRGEGHSPLHF. The variable domain in full, completed from reference TRBV5-1 and TRBJ1-6, reads KAGVTQTPRYLIKTRGQQVTLSCSPISGHRSVSWYQQTPGQGLQFLFEYFSETQRNKGNFPGRFSGRQFSNSRSEMNVSTLELGDSALYLCASSLTDRGEGHSPLHFGNGTRLTVT.

The rearrangement uses TRBV6-1 and TRBJ1-5; 8 bases are shared with TRBD1. Trimming cost V 0 bases and J 9 bases; bases outside gene matches: 7. From germline, CDR1 is MNHNS and CDR2 SASEGT. CDR3 length: 15 amino acids. In DNA, the CDR3 is TGTGCCAGCAGTGAAGCGGGGCAGGGGGCTTGGCCCCAGCATTTT. Encoded protein: CASSEAGQGAWPQHF.

The J gene is TRBJ2-1, the V gene TRBV29-1, with D unclear. Trimming took off 5 bases at V and 6 bases at J, with 8 bases between the two ends. Germline V gene lookup returns CDR1 SQVTM and CDR2 ANQGSEA. The CDR3 is made up of 11 amino acids. CDR3 in amino acids: CSVQRINEQFF. In DNA, the CDR3 is TGCAGCGTTCAGAGGATCAATGAGCAGTTCTTC.

CDR3 nucleotide sequence: TGCGCCAGCAGCCTAGCTAGGGCAAATTCACCCCTCCACTTT. Translated: CASSLARANSPLHF. The chain has TRBV5-1 and TRBJ1-6; D remains ambiguous. This CDR3 has 14 amino acids. Looked up from germline, CDR1 is SGHRS and CDR2 is YFSETQ. Trimming stripped 4 bases from V and 7 bases from J, with 12 bases between.

The chain carries TRBV4-1 and TRBJ2-5, with 8 bases that match TRBD1. Germline V gene data show CDR1 as MGHRA and CDR2 as YSYEKL. This CDR3 has 15 residues. The ends lost 2 bases at V and 5 bases at J; junction bases unmatched: 7. The CDR3 sequence: CASSQPTGVRETQYF. For the CDR3, the DNA is TGCGCCAGCAGCCAACCGACAGGGGTACGGGAGACCCAGTACTTC.

This clone has only one observation. The V and J genes are TRBV29-1 and TRBJ2-2; 9 nucleotides agree with TRBD1. The ends lost 7 bases at V and 7 bases at J; junction bases unmatched: 10. This CDR3 comprises 14 residues. CDR1 and CDR2 (germline): SQVTM, ANQGSEA. CDR3 residues: CSATTGQGIGELFF. The CDR3 DNA reads TGCAGCGCCACCACGGGACAGGGAATCGGGGAGCTGTTTTTT.

The rearrangement uses TRBV7-9 and TRBJ2-7, with D possibly being TRBD1 (6 bases). The CDR3 contains 13 residues. V was shortened by 3 bases and J by 5 bases, with 11 bases between the two germline ends. Per the germline V gene, CDR1 is SEHNR and CDR2 is FQNEAQ (reference sequence). CDR3 DNA sequence: TGTGCCAGCAGCTTGTCCAGGGGAAACGAGCAGTACTTC. This gives the protein CASSLSRGNEQYF.

V gene TRBV7-6 combines with J gene TRBJ2-2; no definite D call. The CDR3 covers 14 residues. Germline-derived CDR1 and CDR2 are SGHVS and FNYEAQ. V was cut by 3 bases and J by 0 bases, with 5 bases left in between. CDR3 sequence reads: CASSLQANTGELFF. In DNA, the CDR3 is TGTGCCAGCAGCTTGCAGGCGAACACCGGGGAGCTGTTTTTT.

This chain joins TRBV18 and TRBJ2-7; D gene unclear. CDR1 KGHSH and CDR2 LQKENI come from the germline V gene. V was shortened by 1 base and J by 2 bases, with 3 bases between the two germline ends. The CDR3 contains 12 residues. This CDR3 is CASSPLAYEQYF. DNA of the CDR3: TGTGCCAGCTCACCACTAGCCTACGAGCAGTACTTC.

CDR3 protein: CASRSGQGSQETQYF. In DNA form, the CDR3 reads TGTGCCAGCAGATCCGGGCAGGGGTCCCAGGAGACCCAGTACTTC. The chain combines TRBV6-6 with TRBJ2-5; tentatively, D is TRBD1 (6 bases). This CDR3 region has 15 residues. V lost 6 bases and J lost 5, with 19 bases in between. Germline CDR1 MNHNY, CDR2 SVGAGI (reference sequence).

Only a few counts were recorded for this clone. This sequence joins TRBV19 and TRBJ1-4; weak D call: TRBD1 (5 bases). Trimming pared 6 bases from V and 6 bases from J, leaving 17 bases between. The length of the CDR3 is 15 residues. Germline lookup yields CDR1 LNHDA and CDR2 SQIVND (reference sequence). DNA of the CDR3: TGTGCCAGTAGAGTTACTGACAGCTCCCATGAAAAACTGTTTTTT. Residues: CASRVTDSSHEKLFF.

The chain couples TRBV6-6 to TRBJ1-3, with a possible D match to TRBD1 (5 bases). The length of the CDR3 is 16 residues. Trimming left V 5 bases short and J 2 bases short, with 16 bases between. Germline assignment: CDR1 MNHNY and CDR2 SVGAGI (reference sequence). CDR3 sequence reads: CASSTRTLNPGNTIYF. For the CDR3, the DNA is TGTGCCAGCAGTACACGGACACTAAACCCTGGAAACACCATATATTTT.

The gene calls are TRBV7-8 and TRBJ2-7; D perhaps matches TRBD1 (5 bases). This CDR3 contains 13 residues. V was clipped by 0 bases and J by 4 bases, with 7 bases between them. Germline V gene lookup returns CDR1 SGHVS and CDR2 FQNEAQ. CDR3 sequence: CASSLADSYEQYF. CDR3 nucleotide sequence: TGTGCCAGCAGCTTAGCTGACAGTTACGAGCAGTACTTC.